This T cell receptor (beta chain) was obtained from a study of CD4 T cells in relation to SARS-CoV-2 and coronaviruses. Profiled with immunoSEQ multiplex PCR; TCRdb holds only in-frame clones, not every one. The sample carries under 30,000 clones, less than 80% recorded once. About this clone: As yet, its antigen is unknown.

CD4+ T cells from unexposed donors were obtained before the COVID-19 pandemic (2011-2018). The cells were cultured for 10 days before CD4+ T cells were isolated. This CDR3 contains 11 residues. Trimming removed 3 bases at V and 5 bases at J, with 4 bases between. This chain joins TRBV12-3 or TRBV12-4 and TRBJ1-1; D uncertain. Sequencing used CD4+ T cells from PBMCs, cultured in vitro. This receptor was obtained from a human donor in good health. CDR3: CASSFGTEAFF. The CDR3 nucleotides are TGTGCCAGCAGTTTTGGGACTGAAGCTTTCTTT.